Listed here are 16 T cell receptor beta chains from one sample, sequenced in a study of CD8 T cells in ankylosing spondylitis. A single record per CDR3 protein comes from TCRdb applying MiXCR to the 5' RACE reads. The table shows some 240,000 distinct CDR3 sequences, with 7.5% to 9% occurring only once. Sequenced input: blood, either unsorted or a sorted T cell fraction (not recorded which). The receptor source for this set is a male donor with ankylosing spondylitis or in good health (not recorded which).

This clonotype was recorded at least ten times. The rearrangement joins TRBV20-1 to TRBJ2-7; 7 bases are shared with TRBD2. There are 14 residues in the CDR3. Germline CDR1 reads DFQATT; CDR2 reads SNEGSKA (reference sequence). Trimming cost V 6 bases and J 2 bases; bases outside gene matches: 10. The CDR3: CSANPQGGTYEQYF. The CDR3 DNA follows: TGCAGTGCAAATCCCCAGGGAGGGACCTACGAGCAGTACTTC.

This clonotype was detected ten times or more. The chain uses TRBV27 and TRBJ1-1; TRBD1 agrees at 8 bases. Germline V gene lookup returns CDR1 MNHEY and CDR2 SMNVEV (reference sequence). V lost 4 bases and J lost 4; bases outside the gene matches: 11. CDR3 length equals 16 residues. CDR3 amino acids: CASSSRAGGGGTEAFF. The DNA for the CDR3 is TGTGCCAGCAGTTCCCGTGCAGGGGGCGGGGGCACTGAAGCTTTCTTT.

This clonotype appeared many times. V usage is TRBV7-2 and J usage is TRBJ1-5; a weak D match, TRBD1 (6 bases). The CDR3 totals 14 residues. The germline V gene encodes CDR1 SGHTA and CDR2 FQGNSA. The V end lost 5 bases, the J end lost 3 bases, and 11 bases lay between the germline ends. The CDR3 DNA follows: TGTGCCAGCAGCCTGCACAGGGCCAATCAGCCCCAGCATTTT. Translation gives CASSLHRANQPQHF.

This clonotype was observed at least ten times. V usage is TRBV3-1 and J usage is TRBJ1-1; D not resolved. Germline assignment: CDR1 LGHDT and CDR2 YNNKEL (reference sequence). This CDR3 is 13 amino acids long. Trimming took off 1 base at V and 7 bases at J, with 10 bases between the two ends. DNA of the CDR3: TGTGCCAGCAGCCAAGTTCCCAGCGTTGAAGCTTTCTTT. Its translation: CASSQVPSVEAFF.

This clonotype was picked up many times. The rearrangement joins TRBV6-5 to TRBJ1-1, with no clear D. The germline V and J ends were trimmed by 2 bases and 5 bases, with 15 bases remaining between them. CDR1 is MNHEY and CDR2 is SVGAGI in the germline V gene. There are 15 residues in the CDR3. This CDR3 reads CASSYAQMGRTEAFF. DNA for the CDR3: TGTGCCAGCAGTTACGCCCAGATGGGGAGGACTGAAGCTTTCTTT.

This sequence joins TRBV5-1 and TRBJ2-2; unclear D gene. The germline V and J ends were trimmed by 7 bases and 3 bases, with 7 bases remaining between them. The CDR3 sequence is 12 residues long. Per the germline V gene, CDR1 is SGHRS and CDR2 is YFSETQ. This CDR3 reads CASRLDTGELFF. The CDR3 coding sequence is TGCGCCAGCCGTCTAGACACCGGGGAGCTGTTTTTT.

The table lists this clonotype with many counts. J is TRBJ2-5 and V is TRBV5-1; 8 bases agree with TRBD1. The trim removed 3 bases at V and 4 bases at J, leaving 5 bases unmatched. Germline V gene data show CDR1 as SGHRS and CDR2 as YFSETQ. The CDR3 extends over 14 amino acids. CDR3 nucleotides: TGCGCCAGCAGCTCAGGACAGGGAGGAGAGACCCAGTACTTC. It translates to CASSSGQGGETQYF.

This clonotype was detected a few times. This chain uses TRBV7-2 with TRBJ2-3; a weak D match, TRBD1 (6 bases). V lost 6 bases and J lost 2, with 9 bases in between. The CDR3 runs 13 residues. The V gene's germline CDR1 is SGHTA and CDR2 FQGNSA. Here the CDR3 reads CASRQGHTDTQYF. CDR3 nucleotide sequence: TGTGCCAGCAGACAGGGCCACACAGATACGCAGTATTTT.

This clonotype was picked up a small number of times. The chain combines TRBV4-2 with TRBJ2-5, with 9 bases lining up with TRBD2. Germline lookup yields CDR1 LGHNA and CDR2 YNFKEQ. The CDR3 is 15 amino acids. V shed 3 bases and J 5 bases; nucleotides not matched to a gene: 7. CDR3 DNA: TGTGCCAGCAGCCATTCTAGCGGGGTTGGGGAGACCCAGTACTTC. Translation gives CASSHSSGVGETQYF.

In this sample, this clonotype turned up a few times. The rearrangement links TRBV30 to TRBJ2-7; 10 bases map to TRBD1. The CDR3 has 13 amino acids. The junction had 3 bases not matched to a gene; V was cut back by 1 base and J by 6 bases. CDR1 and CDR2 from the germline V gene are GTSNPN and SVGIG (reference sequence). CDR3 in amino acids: CAWSEGQGGEQYF. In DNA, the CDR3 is TGTGCCTGGAGTGAAGGACAGGGGGGCGAGCAGTACTTC.

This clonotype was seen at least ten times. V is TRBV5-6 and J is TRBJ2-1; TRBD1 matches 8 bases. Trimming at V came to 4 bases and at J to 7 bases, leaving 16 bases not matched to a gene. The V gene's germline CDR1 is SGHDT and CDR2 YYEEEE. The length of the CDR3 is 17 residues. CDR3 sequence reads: CASSKTMDRELRNEQFF. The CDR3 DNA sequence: TGTGCCAGCAGCAAGACAATGGACAGGGAGTTGAGGAATGAGCAGTTCTTC.

Written as DNA, the CDR3 is TGTGCCAGCTCCCCCGGGACAGGAGCCTCCGAGCAGTACTTC. It yields the protein CASSPGTGASEQYF. The genes are TRBV18 and TRBJ2-7, with TRBD1 matching 8 bases. Looked up from germline, CDR1 is KGHSH and CDR2 is LQKENI. The CDR3 loop spans 14 amino acids. V dropped 6 bases and J dropped 6; count of bases not matched to a gene: 10. Looking up the rest from reference TRBV18 and TRBJ2-7 gives the full variable domain: NAGVMQNPRHLVRRRGQEARLRCSPMKGHSHVYWYRQLPEEGLKFMVYLQKENIIDESGMPKERFSAEFPKEGPSILRIQQVVRGDSAAYFCASSPGTGASEQYFGPGTRLTVT.

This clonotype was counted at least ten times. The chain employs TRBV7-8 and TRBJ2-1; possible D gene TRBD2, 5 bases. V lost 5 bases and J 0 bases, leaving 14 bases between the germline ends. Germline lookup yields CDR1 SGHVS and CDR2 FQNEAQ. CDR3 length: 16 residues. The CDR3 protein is CASSPAGQNSYNEQFF. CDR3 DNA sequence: TGTGCCAGCAGCCCCGCGGGTCAAAACTCCTACAATGAGCAGTTCTTC.

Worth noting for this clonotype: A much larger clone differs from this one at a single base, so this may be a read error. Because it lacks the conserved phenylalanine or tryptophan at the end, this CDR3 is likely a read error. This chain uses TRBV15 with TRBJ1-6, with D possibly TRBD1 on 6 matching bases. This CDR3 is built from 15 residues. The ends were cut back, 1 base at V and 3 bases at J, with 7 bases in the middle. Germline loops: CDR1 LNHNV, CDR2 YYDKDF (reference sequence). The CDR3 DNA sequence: TGTGCCACCAGCAGAGGGACAGACTATAATTCACCCCTCCACCTT. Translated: CATSRGTDYNSPLHL.

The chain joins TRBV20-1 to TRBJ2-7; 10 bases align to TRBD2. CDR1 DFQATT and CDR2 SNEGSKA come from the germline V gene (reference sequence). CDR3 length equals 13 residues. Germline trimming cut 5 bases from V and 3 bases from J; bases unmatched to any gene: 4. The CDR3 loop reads CSARTSGVYEQYF. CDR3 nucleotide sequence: TGCAGTGCTCGCACTAGCGGGGTCTACGAGCAGTACTTC.

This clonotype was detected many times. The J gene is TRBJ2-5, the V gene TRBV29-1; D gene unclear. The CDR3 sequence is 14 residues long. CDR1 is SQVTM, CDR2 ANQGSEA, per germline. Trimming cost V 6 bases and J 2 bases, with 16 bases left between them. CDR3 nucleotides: TGCAGCGTGGCTAAGTCTGTGGGGCAAGAGACCCAGTACTTC. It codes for CSVAKSVGQETQYF.